The 2 T cell receptor beta chains reported below all come from one sample, sequenced in a study of patients and donors after allogeneic stem cell transplantation. A single record per CDR3 protein comes from TCRdb applying MiXCR to the RT-PCR reads. Of a few hundred thousand distinct CDR3 sequences listed, around 41% are singletons. The sequenced sample consisted of blood, either unsorted or a sorted T cell fraction (not recorded which). The source is a human donor who was either an allogeneic HSCT recipient or a stem cell or donor lymphocyte infusion donor (not recorded which). It is not recorded whose cells these are; they may come from a transplant donor.

This clonotype was observed a few times. V is TRBV28 and J is TRBJ1-1; D gene unclear. Trimming cost V 3 bases and J 0 bases, with 5 bases left between them. Germline V CDR1 and CDR2: MDHEN, SYDVKM. This CDR3 is built from 13 residues. DNA of the CDR3: TGTGCCAGCAGTTTTCTATTGAACACTGAAGCTTTCTTT. It yields the protein CASSFLLNTEAFF.

The chain has TRBV12-3 or TRBV12-4 and TRBJ2-3, with D perhaps being TRBD1 or TRBD2 (5 bases each). The CDR3 consists of 15 residues. V gave up 6 bases and J gave up 0 bases, with 13 bases separating them. The DNA for the CDR3 is TGTGCCAGCAGCCAGGGACCCCTTAGCACAGATACGCAGTATTTT. Protein sequence: CASSQGPLSTDTQYF.